The 32 T cell receptor beta chains given below trace back to one sample, sequenced in a study of STAT5B mutations in CD4+ large granular lymphocyte leukemia. Assay used: immunoSEQ multiplex PCR; TCRdb lists only in-frame clones, some missing. There are about 30,000 clones in the sample; 76% occur only once, and roughly 1.9% lies in the top ten. The sequenced sample consisted of CD4+ T cells from blood buffy coats. Receptor source: a human donor in good health.

This clone showed up just a few times. The chain uses TRBV6-6 and TRBJ1-5, with TRBD1 identical over 8 bases. The ends lost 5 bases at V and 2 bases at J; junction bases unmatched: 8. CDR3 size: 16 residues. Germline V gene data show CDR1 as MNHNY and CDR2 as SVGAGI (reference sequence). CDR3 sequence (DNA): TGTGCCAGCAGTAAAACGCAGGGGGCTGGCAATCAGCCCCAGCATTTT. Protein sequence: CASSKTQGAGNQPQHF.

V gene TRBV6-6 combines with J gene TRBJ1-2; the D is unclear. V lost 7 bases and J lost 6, with 18 bases in between. The CDR3 is made up of 14 amino acids. The germline CDR1 and CDR2 sequences are MNHNY and SVGAGI (reference sequence). CDR3 residues: CASIIGRNSDGYTF. For the CDR3, the DNA is TGTGCCAGCATCATTGGGAGAAATAGCGATGGCTACACCTTC.

This chain connects TRBV7-3 to TRBJ1-1; possible D gene TRBD1, 5 bases. V was pared by 4 bases and J by 11 bases, with 17 bases between. Germline V gene lookup returns CDR1 SGHTA and CDR2 FQGTGA. CDR3 size: 13 residues. CDR3 nucleotides: TGTGCCAGCAGCTCCAATGGGGGGGAATCTGCTTTCTTT. This translates into CASSSNGGESAFF.

This clone was observed a few times. V gene TRBV10-1 combines with J gene TRBJ1-1, with 7 bases lining up with TRBD1. The trim removed 2 bases at V and 0 bases at J, leaving 3 bases unmatched. Germline loops: CDR1 WNHNN, CDR2 SYGVQD (reference sequence). The CDR3 runs 15 residues. This CDR3 reads CASSETQGMNTEAFF. For the CDR3, the DNA is TGCGCCAGCAGTGAGACACAGGGGATGAACACTGAAGCTTTCTTT.

J is TRBJ1-1 and V is TRBV5-1; 8 bases are shared with TRBD1. This CDR3 contains 14 residues. V was pared by 4 bases and J by 1 base, with 3 bases of the junction left unmatched. The V gene's germline CDR1 is SGHRS and CDR2 YFSETQ. The DNA of the CDR3 is TGCGCCAGCAGCCCGGGGACAGGGAACACTGAAGCTTTCTTT. It specifies CASSPGTGNTEAFF. The variable domain in full, with the rest retrieved from reference TRBV5-1 and TRBJ1-1, is KAGVTQTPRYLIKTRGQQVTLSCSPISGHRSVSWYQQTPGQGLQFLFEYFSETQRNKGNFPGRFSGRQFSNSRSEMNVSTLELGDSALYLCASSPGTGNTEAFFGQGTRLTVV.

This chain connects TRBV10-3 to TRBJ2-7; TRBD2 aligns across 9 bases. V shed 0 bases, J shed 4 bases, and the junction held 4 bases outside the gene matches. The germline V gene encodes CDR1 ENHRY and CDR2 SYGVKD. The length of the CDR3 is 15 residues. DNA of the CDR3: TGTGCCATCAGTGAGTCGGCGGGGGGGCCTTACGAGCAGTACTTC. Its translation: CAISESAGGPYEQYF.

As to this clone: A read error may account for a junction end that differs from germline. The V and J genes are TRBV19 and TRBJ2-1; 9 bases map to TRBD2. CDR3 size: 16 residues. The germline CDR1 and CDR2 sequences are LNHDA and SQIVND (reference sequence). This chain's CDR3 is CASSIVGGRAYNEQFF. DNA of the CDR3: TGTGCCAGTAGTATAGTAGGCGGGAGGGCCTATAATGAGCAGTTCTTC.

V usage is TRBV7-2 and J usage is TRBJ2-6; the D gene could be TRBD1 or TRBD2 (5 bases each). The V end was cut by 6 bases, the J end by 0 bases, with 15 bases between. The CDR3 totals 17 residues. Germline V CDR1 and CDR2: SGHTA, FQGNSA. CDR3 residues: CASRPGTQSSGANVLTF. Written as DNA, the CDR3 is TGTGCCAGCAGACCCGGGACGCAAAGCTCTGGGGCCAACGTCCTGACTTTC.

This clone was detected only once. The chain combines TRBV5-1 with TRBJ2-2; weak D call: TRBD2 (6 bases). V was clipped by 5 bases and J by 2 bases, with 10 bases between them. The CDR3 spans 14 residues. The germline gives CDR1 SGHRS, CDR2 YFSETQ. The chain's CDR3 is CASRGTSNTGELFF. The CDR3, as DNA: TGCGCCAGCAGGGGGACTTCTAACACCGGGGAGCTGTTTTTT. Filled out from reference TRBV5-1 and TRBJ2-2, the complete variable domain reads KAGVTQTPRYLIKTRGQQVTLSCSPISGHRSVSWYQQTPGQGLQFLFEYFSETQRNKGNFPGRFSGRQFSNSRSEMNVSTLELGDSALYLCASRGTSNTGELFFGEGSRLTVL.

V and J are TRBV18 and TRBJ2-5; TRBD2 matches at 13 bases. J gave up 2 bases and V 4 bases, and 10 bases lay outside the gene matches. Germline CDR1 and CDR2: KGHSH and LQKENI. CDR3 length: 18 residues. The CDR3 sequence: CASSLRTSGSGFQETQYF. The CDR3 nucleotides read TGTGCCAGCTCACTTAGGACTAGCGGGAGCGGATTTCAAGAGACCCAGTACTTC. Variable domain in full (rest from reference TRBV18 and TRBJ2-5): NAGVMQNPRHLVRRRGQEARLRCSPMKGHSHVYWYRQLPEEGLKFMVYLQKENIIDESGMPKERFSAEFPKEGPSILRIQQVVRGDSAAYFCASSLRTSGSGFQETQYFGPGTRLLVL.

The chain links TRBV29-1 to TRBJ2-1, with D possibly matching TRBD2 (6 bases). Trimming cost V 4 bases and J 5 bases, with 12 bases left between them. This CDR3 comprises 13 residues. Germline CDR1 and CDR2: SQVTM and ANQGSEA. In nucleotides, the CDR3 is TGCAGCGTTGTAAGGCGGGGAAACAATGAGCAGTTCTTC. This gives the protein CSVVRRGNNEQFF.

The chain combines TRBV9 with TRBJ1-2; 7 bases fit TRBD1. Trimming cost V 3 bases and J 5 bases; bases outside gene matches: 7. Germline CDR1 reads SGDLS; CDR2 reads YYNGEE. The length of the CDR3 is 14 residues. CDR3 nucleotides: TGTGCCAGCAGCGGGGGACAGTCCCTGTATGGCTACACCTTC. Translated: CASSGGQSLYGYTF.

The chain recombines TRBV6-5 with TRBJ1-5; 9 positions agree with TRBD1. CDR1 and CDR2 from the germline V gene are MNHEY and SVGAGI. The length of the CDR3 is 15 residues. J lost 4 bases, V lost 4 bases, and 5 bases had no gene match. CDR3 DNA: TGTGCCAGCAGTTCCCTGACAGGGGGAAATCAGCCCCAGCATTTT. Translating gives CASSSLTGGNQPQHF.

In this sample, this clone turned up once. This rearrangement joins TRBV13 to TRBJ2-5; D remains ambiguous. This CDR3 region has 14 residues. The V end was cut by 0 bases, the J end by 5 bases, with 10 bases between. Per the germline V gene, CDR1 is PRHDT and CDR2 is FYEKMQ (reference sequence). The DNA for the CDR3 is TGTGCCAGCAGCTTAGGGAGGTTGGGGGAGACCCAGTACTTC. This encodes CASSLGRLGETQYF.

The chain recombines TRBV11-2 with TRBJ1-4, with no clear D. This CDR3 has 13 residues. Trimming pared 5 bases from V and 7 bases from J, leaving 11 bases between. CDR1 is SGHAT, CDR2 FQNNGV, per germline. The CDR3 region has the DNA TGTGCCAGCAGCCCCGTGGAAGGTGAAAAACTGTTTTTT. This translates into CASSPVEGEKLFF.

The chain is built from TRBV18 and TRBJ2-7, with D perhaps given as TRBD1 or TRBD2 (5 bases each). The length of the CDR3 is 13 residues. Germline assignment: CDR1 KGHSH and CDR2 LQKENI. V was trimmed by 2 bases and J by 6 bases, leaving 11 bases between them. The CDR3 bases are TGTGCCAGCTCACCAGCGGCTGGGGGCGAGCAGTACTTC. Encoded protein: CASSPAAGGEQYF.

The chain recombines TRBV25-1 with TRBJ2-4; D is ambiguous. The CDR3 contains 15 residues. The V end lost 3 bases, the J end lost 0 bases, and 9 bases lay between the germline ends. Germline CDR1 MGHDK, CDR2 SYGVNS. CDR3 residues: CASSDVRVAKNIQYF. The CDR3 nucleotides are TGTGCCAGCAGTGATGTGAGAGTAGCCAAAAACATTCAGTACTTC.

This clone was picked up one time. The V gene is TRBV19, the J gene TRBJ1-5; D is unresolved. The CDR3 is 15 residues long. Trimming left V 1 base short and J 7 bases short, with 14 bases between. The germline gives CDR1 LNHDA, CDR2 SQIVND (reference sequence). The CDR3 DNA reads as TGTGCCAGTAGTATAGGAGTAGGGTTTAACCAGCCCCAGCATTTT. Translated: CASSIGVGFNQPQHF.

This clone was observed a single time. The V and J genes are TRBV28 and TRBJ2-1; TRBD2 aligns across 13 bases. The germline CDR1 and CDR2 sequences are MDHEN and SYDVKM. V shed 6 bases, J shed 9 bases, and the junction held 8 bases outside the gene matches. The CDR3 sequence is 15 residues long. DNA for the CDR3: TGTGCCAGCAGACTACGGACTAGCGGGAGAGGTGAGCAGTTCTTC. Amino acids: CASRLRTSGRGEQFF. Filled out from reference TRBV28 and TRBJ2-1, the complete variable domain reads DVKVTQSSRYLVKRTGEKVFLECVQDMDHENMFWYRQDPGLGLRLIYFSYDVKMKEKGDIPEGYSVSREKKERFSLILESASTNQTSMYLCASRLRTSGRGEQFFGPGTRLTVL.

This clone showed up just a few times. The CDR3 is CASSPTDVLGYTF. The DNA for the CDR3 is TGTGCCAGCTCACCGACAGACGTCTTAGGCTACACCTTC. This chain links TRBV18 with TRBJ1-2; TRBD1 is a possible D gene (5 bases). V lost 3 bases to trimming and J lost 8 bases, with 13 bases between them. The CDR3 loop spans 13 amino acids. The germline V gene encodes CDR1 KGHSH and CDR2 LQKENI.

The rearrangement uses TRBV12-5 and TRBJ2-3, with a tentative D call TRBD2 (5 bases). CDR1 is LGHNT, CDR2 FRNRAP, per germline. V lost 3 bases to trimming and J lost 6 bases, with 10 bases between them. CDR3 length equals 13 residues. The CDR3 DNA reads as TGTGCTAGTGGTTTAGCCGGGATTGATACGCAGTATTTT. This sequence encodes CASGLAGIDTQYF.

This chain joins TRBV5-4 and TRBJ2-5, with 8 bases fitting TRBD2. Germline lookup yields CDR1 SGHNT and CDR2 YYREEE (reference sequence). V was clipped by 4 bases and J by 5 bases; unmatched bases: 16. The CDR3 runs 17 residues. Written as DNA, the CDR3 is TGTGCCAGCAGCCTACCCCGGGGGAGCGGGAGTTTGGAGACCCAGTACTTC. It specifies CASSLPRGSGSLETQYF.

The chain employs TRBV27 and TRBJ2-1; 9 bases align to TRBD1. The CDR3 loop spans 13 amino acids. Trimming removed 7 bases from V and 5 bases from J; junction bases left unmatched: 3. Germline V gene lookup returns CDR1 MNHEY and CDR2 SMNVEV (reference sequence). CDR3 nucleotide sequence: TGTGCCAGCAAAGACAGGGGGGACAATGAGCAGTTCTTC. Protein product: CASKDRGDNEQFF.

This clone came up a few times. The V call is TRBV29-1, the J call TRBJ1-1; D possibly corresponds to TRBD1 (5 bases). The germline gives CDR1 SQVTM, CDR2 ANQGSEA. V gave up 7 bases and J gave up 11 bases, with 17 bases separating them. The length of the CDR3 is 11 residues. Written as DNA, the CDR3 is TGCAGCGGGTCTGACAGTTCGAGGGCTTTCTTT. It encodes CSGSDSSRAFF.

The CDR3 here is CSVEVTLAGAGELFF. CDR3 sequence (DNA): TGCAGCGTTGAAGTAACGCTAGCGGGAGCCGGGGAGCTGTTTTTT. The rearrangement joins TRBV29-1 to TRBJ2-2; 10 bases fit TRBD2. V dropped 1 base and J dropped 6; count of bases not matched to a gene: 5. Germline V gives CDR1 SQVTM, CDR2 ANQGSEA. The CDR3 is 15 residues long.

This clone has more than one count but fewer than ten. The chain uses TRBV6-6 and TRBJ1-5; D is unclear. The germline V gene encodes CDR1 MNHNY and CDR2 SVGAGI (reference sequence). The V end was cut by 7 bases, the J end by 9 bases, with 10 bases between. CDR3 length: 11 residues. DNA for the CDR3: TGTGCCAGCACCTCGCTAGGGCCCCAGCATTTT. Its protein is CASTSLGPQHF.

The chain is built from TRBV2 and TRBJ1-2; D is undetermined. V gave up 5 bases and J gave up 1 base, with 8 bases separating them. This CDR3 is built from 13 residues. Germline V gives CDR1 SNHLY, CDR2 FYNNEI. CDR3 bases: TGTGCCAGCAGTATAGGGCTTAACTATGGCTACACCTTC. Its protein product is CASSIGLNYGYTF.

This clone appeared once. This rearrangement joins TRBV29-1 to TRBJ2-7; TRBD2 is a possible D gene (6 bases). Germline values: CDR1 SQVTM, CDR2 ANQGSEA. V lost 6 bases and J 6 bases, leaving 21 bases between the germline ends. The CDR3 is 14 amino acids. DNA of the CDR3: TGCAGCGTCGAGGTGCTGGGGAGGAGGCTCGAGCAGTACTTC. It translates to CSVEVLGRRLEQYF.

The chain combines TRBV7-9 with TRBJ1-4; 11 bases align to TRBD1. This CDR3 region has 14 residues. Germline V gene sequence: CDR1 SEHNR, CDR2 FQNEAQ (reference sequence). Trimming removed 5 bases from V and 7 bases from J; junction bases left unmatched: 3. The CDR3 here is CASSRGQGGEKLFF. The CDR3 DNA sequence: TGTGCCAGCAGCCGGGGACAGGGGGGTGAAAAACTGTTTTTT.

There are a few counts of this clone. The rearrangement joins TRBV28 to TRBJ1-1, with D hard to call. Trimming took off 9 bases at V and 5 bases at J, with 10 bases between the two ends. Germline loops: CDR1 MDHEN, CDR2 SYDVKM. This CDR3 comprises 11 residues. For the CDR3, the DNA is TGTGCCAGTTTCTTGAGGACTGAAGCTTTCTTT. This sequence encodes CASFLRTEAFF. Drawing the rest from reference TRBV28 and TRBJ1-1, the complete variable domain is DVKVTQSSRYLVKRTGEKVFLECVQDMDHENMFWYRQDPGLGLRLIYFSYDVKMKEKGDIPEGYSVSREKKERFSLILESASTNQTSMYLCASFLRTEAFFGQGTRLTVV.

This clone appeared a few times. The chain recombines TRBV29-1 with TRBJ1-1; D possibly corresponds to TRBD1 (5 bases). CDR1 is SQVTM, CDR2 ANQGSEA, per germline. Trimming pared 8 bases from V and 1 base from J, leaving 8 bases between. CDR3 length: 11 amino acids. As DNA, the CDR3 is TGCAGCACCAGGGAGAACACTGAAGCTTTCTTT. The encoded protein is CSTRENTEAFF.

This clone was seen more than once but under ten times. The genes are TRBV14 and TRBJ1-2; D gene ambiguous. This CDR3 spans 15 amino acids. The germline gives CDR1 SGHDN, CDR2 FVKESK. V was pared by 1 base and J by 5 bases, with 14 bases between. Here the CDR3 reads CASSQGGGKTYGYTF. In nucleotides, the CDR3 is TGTGCCAGCAGCCAAGGCGGCGGTAAGACTTATGGCTACACCTTC.